The sequence of this T cell receptor beta chain was determined in a study of shared clonotypes between healthy human individuals. For every subset, genomic DNA was evenly distributed across several immunoSEQ plates. Produced via immunoSEQ multiplex PCR; TCRdb's table is partial and in-frame only. The sample includes about 1.5 million clones, around 97% of them seen just once. After removal of 8 bases from V and 4 bases from J, the junction contained 11 bases not matched to a gene. The germline V gene has CDR1 PRHDT and CDR2 FYEKMQ (reference sequence). CDR3 length: 14 amino acids. Sequencing was carried out using naive CD4+ T cells sorted from blood. Regarding subset: CD45RA+ positively selected. The V gene is TRBV13, the J gene TRBJ2-7; 7 bases are a match to TRBD1. This TCR came from a man under 40 in good health. CDR3 in amino acids: CASLRQGEVYEQYF. CDR3 coding DNA: TGTGCCAGCCTAAGACAGGGCGAAGTTTACGAGCAGTACTTC. Filled out from reference TRBV13 and TRBJ2-7, the complete variable domain reads AAGVIQSPRHLIKEKRETATLKCYPIPRHDTVYWYQQGPGQDPQFLISFYEKMQSDKGSIPDRFSAQQFSDYHSELNMSSLELGDSALYFCASLRQGEVYEQYFGPGTRLTVT.